This is a list of T cell receptor beta chains from one sample in a study of blood T cell repertoires in COVID-19. Using immunoSEQ multiplex PCR, the repertoire was profiled, and TCRdb retains in-frame clones only, with some absent. The sample comprises some 150,000 clones, 84% of which are singletons, and 35% to 40% rests with the top ten. Source material: peripheral blood. The receptors stem from a human donor in a cohort sampled during active COVID-19. The conserved cysteine and the conserved F or W are not part of the CDR3 here. Clone size is not always given. Where it is, it says once, few, many or a class for expanded clones.

>TRBV30|NA
AWKYQGGGQPQH
>TRBV11-2|NA
ASSLNSEQY
>TRBV19|NA
ASRARTGYQPQH
>TRBV12-3/TRBV12-4|NA
ASSGQAHQPQH
>TRBV18|NA
ASSPDKGGEKLF
>TRBV9|NA
ASSVGAGPGNTIY
>TRBV5-1|NA
ASSSGGAYGYGYT
>TRBV5-4|NA
ASSLPEGYGYT
>TRBV6-1|once
ASSEQQHNYGYT
>TRBV7-3|NA
ASSLNREGEQY
>TRBV3-1/TRBV3-2|NA
ASSVITGGSGNTIY
>TRBV7-9|few
ASSLKRRVDRDTQY
>TRBV30|NA
AWSLATGGSDTQY
>TRBV28|NA
ASSLYGQDSNQPQH
>TRBV4-3|NA
ASSQENRGEKLF
>TRBV16|NA
ASSQYLTGGLGEAF
>TRBV19|NA
ASSIRDRGPYEQY
>TRBV7-2|NA
ASSLDRQRRRGEQF
>TRBV7-9|NA
ASSLTSGGFYNEQF
>TRBV6-5|NA
ASSSTTPGGLGYT
>TRBV27|NA
ASSLSRVLSYEQY
>TRBV5-8|NA
ASSLVTPAF
>TRBV5-4|NA
ASSLGGTLNQPQH
>TRBV6-5|few
ASSYVGGKAF
>TRBV4-2|NA
ASSQPGTSQETQY
>TRBV11-2|NA
ASSLDLAGSGEKLF
>TRBV12-2|NA
ASRPRHAYGYT
>TRBV7-8|NA
ASSLAQGGSEKLF
>TRBV27|NA
ASRAGGATNEKLF
>TRBV2|NA
ASKAESMNTEAF
>TRBV7-2|few
ASRRQMGEAF
>TRBV11-2|NA
ASSLGGVVEAF
>TRBV11-2|NA
ASSSGYGYT
>TRBV7-2|NA
ASSPGTSRRTDTQY
>TRBV5-1|NA
ASSLGTSGGIYEQY
>TRBV10-3|NA
ATEDRANSYEQY
>TRBV5-4|NA
ASSSAQGWGPPDTQY
>TRBV4-3|NA
ASSQAGGPYNEQF
>TRBV27|NA
ATMRLTPLQETQY
>TRBV7-8|NA
ASSSSGGGTDTQY